This T cell receptor (beta chain) was identified during a study of regulatory T cells in long-lasting Graves disease. Building of the TCR beta libraries involved iRepertoire HTBI primers and Arm-PCR of CDR3 regions. A single record per CDR3 protein comes from TCRdb applying MiXCR to the multiplex PCR reads. The sample comprises under 500,000 distinct CDR3 sequences, less than 25% of which are singletons, and around 21% rests with the top ten. The time point: persistent/refractory GD, antithyroid drugs over 5 years with positive TRAb. From RNA extracted from PBMCs, the TCR library was made. CDR3 size: 12 residues. Germline V gives CDR1 LGHDT, CDR2 YNNKEL (reference sequence). Trimming took 3 bases from V and 6 from J, leaving 8 bases between them.

Sequencing used peripheral blood mononuclear cells (PBMCs), obtained when the disease was refractory, from a patient treated with antithyroid drugs. V and J are TRBV3-1 and TRBJ1-1; D is unresolved. This TCR was sampled from a female donor with Graves disease. As DNA, the CDR3 is TGTGCCAGCAGCCAGGGCCGCGCTGAAGCTTTCTTT. This gives the protein CASSQGRAEAFF.